The 15 T cell receptor beta chains below all came from one sample that was sequenced in a study of T cell changes during pregnancy in multiple sclerosis. Profiling relied on immunoSEQ multiplex PCR, and the TCRdb table lists in-frame clones only, not all of them. The table records about 40,000 clones, roughly 88% of them present only once. Material: peripheral blood, obtained in the first trimester of pregnancy. The receptors stem from a female donor in good health, enrolled as a control in a pregnancy study.

The rearrangement joins TRBV6-5 to TRBJ1-2; D unresolved. Trimming removed 6 bases from V and 4 bases from J, with 9 bases in between. The CDR3 totals 12 residues. From germline, CDR1 is MNHEY and CDR2 SVGAGI. CDR3 residues: CASSPGSYGYTF. The CDR3 DNA reads TGTGCCAGCAGCCCAGGCAGCTATGGCTACACCTTC.

The chain uses TRBV7-3 and TRBJ2-7, with 9 nucleotides matching TRBD2. The V and J ends lost 3 bases and 5 bases, in that order; junction bases with no gene match: 2. The germline gives CDR1 SGHTA, CDR2 FQGTGA. The CDR3 is 13 amino acids. For the CDR3, the DNA is TGTGCCAGCAGCTTGACTAGCGGCGACGAGCAGTACTTC. Its protein is CASSLTSGDEQYF.

This clone was found once. The rearrangement links TRBV28 to TRBJ2-2; 8 bases fit TRBD2. The V and J ends lost 5 bases and 5 bases, in that order; junction bases with no gene match: 7. The germline CDR1 and CDR2 sequences are MDHEN and SYDVKM. The CDR3 is 15 amino acids. In DNA, the CDR3 is TGTGCCAGCAGTCCCCGGGAGGGCCAAACCGGGGAGCTGTTTTTT. This gives the protein CASSPREGQTGELFF.

The chain combines TRBV28 with TRBJ1-1; D is perhaps TRBD1 (6 bases). The CDR3 has 15 amino acids. V lost 7 bases, J lost 1 base, and 16 bases lay in between. CDR1 MDHEN and CDR2 SYDVKM come from the germline V gene. CDR3 coding DNA: TGTGCCAGCACCACACAGGGTCGGGAGAACACTGAAGCTTTCTTT. This gives the protein CASTTQGRENTEAFF. Full variable domain (rest looked up from reference TRBV28 and TRBJ1-1): DVKVTQSSRYLVKRTGEKVFLECVQDMDHENMFWYRQDPGLGLRLIYFSYDVKMKEKGDIPEGYSVSREKKERFSLILESASTNQTSMYLCASTTQGRENTEAFFGQGTRLTVV.

Written as DNA, the CDR3 is TGCAGCGTTGGGGGGACTAGCGCGACCTTGGCGGAGACCCAGTACTTC. It specifies CSVGGTSATLAETQYF. The chain uses TRBV29-1 and TRBJ2-5; 10 bases match TRBD2. The CDR3 consists of 16 residues. CDR1 SQVTM and CDR2 ANQGSEA come from the germline V gene. The ends lost 4 bases at V and 5 bases at J; junction bases unmatched: 13.

The chain couples TRBV6-1 to TRBJ1-1; 12 bases agree with TRBD1. V shed 7 bases and J 5 bases; nucleotides not matched to a gene: 8. This CDR3 region has 15 residues. The germline CDR1 and CDR2 sequences are MNHNS and SASEGT. Here the CDR3 DNA reads TGTGCCAGCATGCCGGGACAGGGGGCGATTACTGAAGCTTTCTTT. As protein: CASMPGQGAITEAFF.

This chain links TRBV13 with TRBJ2-7; D possibly corresponds to TRBD2 (7 bases). The length of the CDR3 is 16 residues. Germline lookup yields CDR1 PRHDT and CDR2 FYEKMQ (reference sequence). V lost 5 bases and J lost 6, with 23 bases in between. The CDR3 DNA reads TGTGCCAGCAGCACACGACACGGGGGGCCCCCGGGCGAGCAGTACTTC. Residues: CASSTRHGGPPGEQYF.

The chain employs TRBV19 and TRBJ2-1; 7 bases match TRBD1. This CDR3 comprises 16 residues. CDR1 and CDR2 from the germline V gene are LNHDA and SQIVND (reference sequence). V trimming: 0 bases; J trimming: 4 bases; junction bases outside the gene matches: 6. Here the CDR3 reads CASSIDSPGGYNEQFF. For the CDR3, the DNA is TGTGCCAGTAGTATAGACAGCCCAGGGGGTTACAATGAGCAGTTCTTC.

V is TRBV2 and J is TRBJ1-6, with unresolved D. Germline CDR1 SNHLY, CDR2 FYNNEI. This CDR3 is built from 11 residues. Deletions cut 8 bases from V and 7 bases from J, with 6 bases between. The CDR3, as DNA: TGTGCCAGCGACTCAAATTCACCCCTCCACTTT. Translation: CASDSNSPLHF.

The V gene is TRBV6-6, the J gene TRBJ2-7; D is perhaps TRBD2 (6 bases). This CDR3 comprises 14 residues. V lost 5 bases and J lost 1, with 12 bases in between. Germline V gene sequence: CDR1 MNHNY, CDR2 SVGAGI (reference sequence). The CDR3 here is CASSGDLQSYEQYF. CDR3 nucleotide sequence: TGTGCCAGCAGTGGGGACTTGCAATCCTACGAGCAGTACTTC.

The CDR3 is CASSPGTPSSGANVLTF. Here the CDR3 DNA reads TGTGCCAGCAGCCCCGGGACACCGAGCTCTGGGGCCAACGTCCTGACTTTC. V gene TRBV5-6 combines with J gene TRBJ2-6, with a tentative D call TRBD1 (6 bases). V was pared by 4 bases and J by 0 bases, with 14 bases between. Germline V gives CDR1 SGHDT, CDR2 YYEEEE. The length of the CDR3 is 17 residues.

This clone was seen a single time. The rearrangement uses TRBV28 and TRBJ1-5; 7 nucleotides align to TRBD1. This CDR3 contains 15 residues. The germline gives CDR1 MDHEN, CDR2 SYDVKM. The V and J ends lost 3 bases and 4 bases, in that order; junction bases with no gene match: 6. The CDR3 protein is CASSLRGRKNQPQHF. The CDR3 region has the DNA TGTGCCAGCAGTTTGAGGGGGCGTAAGAATCAGCCCCAGCATTTT.

This chain uses TRBV6-1 with TRBJ2-5; 7 bases are a match to TRBD2. Germline V gene sequence: CDR1 MNHNS, CDR2 SASEGT. The CDR3 length is 16 residues. The trim removed 0 bases at V and 2 bases at J, leaving 6 bases unmatched. The CDR3, as DNA: TGTGCCAGCAGTGAAGCCCGGGCTAGCGGACAAGAGACCCAGTACTTC. This encodes CASSEARASGQETQYF.

CDR3 sequence (DNA): TGTGCCAGCAGTGAATATCAGGGAAGCACAAATCAGCCCCAGCATTTT. Translated: CASSEYQGSTNQPQHF. The chain carries TRBV6-1 and TRBJ1-5; weak D call: TRBD1 (5 bases). Trimming shortened V by 2 bases and J by 4 bases, and 15 bases separated the two germline ends. From germline, CDR1 is MNHNS and CDR2 SASEGT. The CDR3 contains 16 residues.

Comment on this clone: The junction departs from the called germline gene at one end, perhaps through a read error. This specimen includes other DNA sequences encoding the same CDR3. This chain connects TRBV19 to TRBJ1-3; maybe TRBD1 (5 bases). Germline V lookup: CDR1 LNHDA, CDR2 SQIVND (reference sequence). This CDR3 region has 12 residues. CDR3 nucleotide sequence: TGCGCCAGTAACCGACGGGGGAACACCATATATTTT. Encoded protein: CASNRRGNTIYF. Drawing the rest from reference TRBV19 and TRBJ1-3, the complete variable domain is DGGITQSPKYLFRKEGQNVTLSCEQNLNHDAMYWYRQDPGQGLRLIYYSQIVNDFQKGDIAEGYSVSREKKESFPLTVTSAQKNPTAFYLCASNRRGNTIYFGEGSWLTVV.